In its sample, the clone carrying this T cell receptor beta chain was seen a few times. This entry comes from a study of blood T cell repertoires in COVID-19. Whole-study context: Specimens from acute and convalescent COVID-19 originated in the United States, Italy and Spain. Sample material is recorded as cDNA or gDNA derived from T cells, B-cell-depleted T cells, or PBMCs.

Methods used by the authors: Counts of nucleated cells, estimated from reference gene primer amplification, were obtained. Assay used: immunoSEQ multiplex PCR; TCRdb lists only in-frame clones, some missing. Clonal size and the V and J genes are those of that table, whereas D and trimming came from the DNA. Of more than 110,000 clones in the sample, 75% to 80% were seen once. CDR3 length: 13 amino acids. V was trimmed by 1 base and J by 5 bases, leaving 6 bases between them. Germline CDR1 SGHVS, CDR2 FQNEAQ. This clonotype was sampled from a woman in her forties or fifties with active or convalescent COVID-19. The source material was peripheral blood. V gene TRBV7-8 combines with J gene TRBJ1-5; D ambiguous. The DNA for the CDR3 is TGTGCCAGCAGCTTAGTAGCACATCAGCCCCAGCATTTT. It translates to CASSLVAHQPQHF.